This passage covers 8 T cell receptor beta chains from one sample sequenced in a study of blood T cell repertoires in COVID-19. Repertoires were generated with immunoSEQ multiplex PCR, while TCRdb's copy carries only in-frame clones and drops some. The sample holds about 310,000 clones, approximately 88% seen once. Input material: PBMCs or T cells enriched from blood (not recorded which). Every receptor here comes from a woman between 18 and 29 years old who had recovered from COVID-19.

The genes are TRBV6-2 or TRBV6-3 and TRBJ2-5, with a possible D match to TRBD2 (5 bases). V lost 0 bases to trimming and J lost 5 bases, with 16 bases between them. The length of the CDR3 is 16 residues. The germline gives CDR1 MNHEY, CDR2 SVGEGT. The CDR3 loop reads CASSYSGGSTGETQYF. The CDR3 bases are TGTGCCAGCAGTTACTCGGGCGGGTCCACGGGGGAGACCCAGTACTTC.

The chain employs TRBV5-1 and TRBJ2-7, with 7 bases identical to TRBD1. Unmatched junction bases numbered 6, after V lost 0 bases and J lost 6 bases. Germline values: CDR1 SGHRS, CDR2 YFSETQ. The CDR3 is 14 amino acids. The CDR3 sequence is CASSLAGTVGEQYF. The CDR3 nucleotides read TGCGCCAGCAGCTTGGCCGGGACAGTGGGCGAGCAGTACTTC.

This clone was detected ten times or more. The chain joins TRBV20-1 to TRBJ1-1; 7 positions match TRBD1. The CDR3 loop spans 18 amino acids. Per the germline V gene, CDR1 is DFQATT and CDR2 is SNEGSKA (reference sequence). With V trimmed by 3 bases and J by 4 bases, 20 bases remained unmatched. The CDR3 coding sequence is TGCAGTGCTAGTGGGACCTGGGGGGCGCAGAGGGGGCGCACTGAAGCTTTCTTT. It codes for CSASGTWGAQRGRTEAFF.

The gene calls are TRBV28 and TRBJ2-3, with a possible D match to TRBD2 (5 bases). Germline-derived CDR1 and CDR2 are MDHEN and SYDVKM. Trimming stripped 0 bases from V and 1 base from J, with 14 bases between. The CDR3 loop spans 17 amino acids. The CDR3 DNA reads as TGTGCCAGCAGTTTATGGAGTCGGGGTGCGGGCACAGATACGCAGTATTTT. This translates into CASSLWSRGAGTDTQYF.

This clone was seen a few times. This chain joins TRBV6-6 and TRBJ2-7, with D possibly being TRBD1 (5 bases). The germline V and J ends were trimmed by 6 bases and 1 base, with 10 bases remaining between them. The CDR3 sequence is 13 residues long. The germline V gene has CDR1 MNHNY and CDR2 SVGAGI (reference sequence). CDR3 protein: CASRDQGSYEQYF. Written as DNA, the CDR3 is TGTGCCAGCAGGGATCAGGGTTCCTACGAGCAGTACTTC.

This sequence joins TRBV5-1 and TRBJ1-1; a weak D match, TRBD1 (5 bases). The CDR3 consists of 12 residues. V lost 1 base, J lost 10 bases, and 11 bases lay in between. Looked up from germline, CDR1 is SGHRS and CDR2 is YFSETQ. CDR3 loop: CASSLRGAGAFF. The CDR3 DNA reads as TGCGCCAGCAGCTTGAGGGGTGCTGGAGCTTTCTTT.

The V and J genes are TRBV6-2 or TRBV6-3 and TRBJ1-5; no firm D call. Germline V gene lookup returns CDR1 MNHEY and CDR2 SVGEGT. The CDR3 is 13 residues long. Trimming shortened V by 5 bases and J by 6 bases, and 11 bases separated the two germline ends. In nucleotides, the CDR3 is TGTGCCAGCAGTCCCTCTAGGTTTCAGCCCCAGCATTTT. Its translation: CASSPSRFQPQHF.

The rearrangement links TRBV12-3 or TRBV12-4 to TRBJ2-1; 7 bases line up with TRBD1. The CDR3 extends over 12 amino acids. V dropped 10 bases and J dropped 10; count of bases not matched to a gene: 10. CDR3 amino acids: CATSRGPEEQFF. The DNA of the CDR3 is TGTGCCACCTCAAGGGGGCCGGAGGAGCAGTTCTTC.